This TCR beta chain is drawn from a study of blood T cell repertoires in COVID-19. About the study: PBMCs, B-cell-depleted T cells, or T cells provided the cDNA or gDNA that made up the material.

The germline V gene has CDR1 MGHDK and CDR2 SYGVNS. The CDR3 runs to 15 residues. The germline V and J ends were trimmed by 2 bases and 1 base, with 11 bases remaining between them. Study processing details: Reference gene primer amplification gave nucleated cell count estimates. The data were produced by immunoSEQ multiplex PCR, yet TCRdb's version contains in-frame clones alone and is incomplete. That table furnishes V, J and clone size, whereas the DNA furnished D and trimming. The sample records 80,000 to 130,000 clones, approximately 91% being singletons. The chain is built from TRBV25-1 and TRBJ1-1; D gene unclear. The clonotype was recovered from a woman in her sixties with acute or convalescent COVID-19. Sequencing was carried out using peripheral blood. CDR3 protein: CASSEGGRSNTEAFF. CDR3 bases: TGTGCCAGCAGTGAAGGTGGCAGGTCGAACACTGAAGCTTTCTTT.